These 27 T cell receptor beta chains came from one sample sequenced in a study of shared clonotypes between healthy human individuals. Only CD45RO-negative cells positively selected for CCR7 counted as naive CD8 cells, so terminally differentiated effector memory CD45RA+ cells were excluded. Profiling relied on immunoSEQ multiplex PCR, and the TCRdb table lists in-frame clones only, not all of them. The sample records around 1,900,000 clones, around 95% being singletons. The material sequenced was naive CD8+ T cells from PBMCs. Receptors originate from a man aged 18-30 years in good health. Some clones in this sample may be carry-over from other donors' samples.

The CDR3 reads CASSISASGRETQYF. The DNA for the CDR3 is TGTGCCAGTAGTATATCAGCTAGCGGGAGGGAGACCCAGTACTTC. This chain links TRBV19 with TRBJ2-5, with 11 bases identical to TRBD2. This CDR3 has 15 residues. The ends lost 2 bases at V and 5 bases at J; junction bases unmatched: 4. Per germline, CDR1 LNHDA and CDR2 SQIVND (reference sequence).

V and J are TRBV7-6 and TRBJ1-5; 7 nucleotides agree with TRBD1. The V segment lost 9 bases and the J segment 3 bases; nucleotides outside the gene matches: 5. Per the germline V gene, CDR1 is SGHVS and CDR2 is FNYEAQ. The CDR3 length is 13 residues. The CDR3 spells CASQQGFNQPQHF. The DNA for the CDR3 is TGTGCCAGTCAACAGGGGTTCAATCAGCCCCAGCATTTT.

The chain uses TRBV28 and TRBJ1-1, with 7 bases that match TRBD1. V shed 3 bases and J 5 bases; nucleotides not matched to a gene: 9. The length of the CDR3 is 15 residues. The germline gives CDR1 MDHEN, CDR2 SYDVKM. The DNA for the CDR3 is TGTGCCAGCAGTTTGGGCGACAGGGAGGCAACTGAAGCTTTCTTT. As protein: CASSLGDREATEAFF. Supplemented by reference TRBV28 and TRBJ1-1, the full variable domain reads DVKVTQSSRYLVKRTGEKVFLECVQDMDHENMFWYRQDPGLGLRLIYFSYDVKMKEKGDIPEGYSVSREKKERFSLILESASTNQTSMYLCASSLGDREATEAFFGQGTRLTVV.

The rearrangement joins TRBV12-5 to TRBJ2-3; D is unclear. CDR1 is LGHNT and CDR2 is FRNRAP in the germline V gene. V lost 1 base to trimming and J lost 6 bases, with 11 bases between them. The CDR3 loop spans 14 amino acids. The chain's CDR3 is CASGLANKPDTQYF. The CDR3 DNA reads TGTGCTAGTGGTTTGGCGAACAAGCCGGATACGCAGTATTTT.

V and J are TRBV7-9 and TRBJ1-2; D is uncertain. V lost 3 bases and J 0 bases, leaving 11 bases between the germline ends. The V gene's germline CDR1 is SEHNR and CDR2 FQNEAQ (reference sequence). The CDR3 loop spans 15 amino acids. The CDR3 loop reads CASSFSATSNYGYTF. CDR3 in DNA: TGTGCCAGCAGCTTTTCGGCGACTTCTAACTATGGCTACACCTTC.

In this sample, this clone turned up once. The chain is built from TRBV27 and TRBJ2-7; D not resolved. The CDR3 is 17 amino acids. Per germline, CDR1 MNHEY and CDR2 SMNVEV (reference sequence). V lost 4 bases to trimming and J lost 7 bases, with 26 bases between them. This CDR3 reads CASSSRLALGSVGEQYF. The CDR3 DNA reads TGTGCCAGCAGTTCCCGGTTGGCCCTCGGGTCTGTGGGAGAGCAGTACTTC.

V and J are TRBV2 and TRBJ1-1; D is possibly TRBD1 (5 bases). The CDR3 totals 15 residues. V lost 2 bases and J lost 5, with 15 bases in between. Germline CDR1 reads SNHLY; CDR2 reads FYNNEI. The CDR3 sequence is CASSENPGPGTEAFF. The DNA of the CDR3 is TGTGCCAGCAGTGAAAACCCGGGGCCTGGGACTGAAGCTTTCTTT.

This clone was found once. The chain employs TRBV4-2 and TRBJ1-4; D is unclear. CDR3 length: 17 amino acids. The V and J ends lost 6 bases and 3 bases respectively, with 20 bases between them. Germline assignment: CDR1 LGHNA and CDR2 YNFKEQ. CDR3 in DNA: TGTGCCAGCAGACACCCAGCCGCGGGATCCCCTAATGAAAAACTGTTTTTT. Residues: CASRHPAAGSPNEKLFF.

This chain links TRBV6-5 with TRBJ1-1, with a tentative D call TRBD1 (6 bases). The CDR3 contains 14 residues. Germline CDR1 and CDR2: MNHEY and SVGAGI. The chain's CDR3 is CAEGGGAKNTEAFF. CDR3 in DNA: TGTGCGGAGGGAGGGGGGGCCAAGAACACTGAAGCTTTCTTT.

CDR3 bases: TGTGCCACCAGCAGAGTGATGGGCACACCCCCGTTTTTT. Translation gives CATSRVMGTPPFF. The genes are TRBV15 and TRBJ2-2; the D is unclear. Trimming removed 1 base from V and 16 bases from J, with 16 bases in between. The CDR3 extends over 13 amino acids. Germline V lookup: CDR1 LNHNV, CDR2 YYDKDF (reference sequence).

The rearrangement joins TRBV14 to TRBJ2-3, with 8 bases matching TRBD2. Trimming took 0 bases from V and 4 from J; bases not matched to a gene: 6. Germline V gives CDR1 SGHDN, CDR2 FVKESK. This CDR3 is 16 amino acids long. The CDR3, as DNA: TGTGCCAGCAGCCAAGAAGAGCGGGAGATCCCAGATACGCAGTATTTT. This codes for CASSQEEREIPDTQYF.

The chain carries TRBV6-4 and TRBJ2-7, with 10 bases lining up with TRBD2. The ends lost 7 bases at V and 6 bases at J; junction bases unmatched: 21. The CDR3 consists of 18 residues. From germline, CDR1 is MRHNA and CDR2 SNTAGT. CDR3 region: CASTSQMGNSGRSSEQYF. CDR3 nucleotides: TGTGCCAGCACTAGCCAAATGGGAAATAGCGGGAGGTCTAGCGAGCAGTACTTC.

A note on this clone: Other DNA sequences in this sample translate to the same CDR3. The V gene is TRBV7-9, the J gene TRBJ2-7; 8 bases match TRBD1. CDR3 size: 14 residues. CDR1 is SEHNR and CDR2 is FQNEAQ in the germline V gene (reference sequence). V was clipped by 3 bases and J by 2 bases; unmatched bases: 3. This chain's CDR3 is CASSLGDRPYEQYF. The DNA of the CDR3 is TGTGCCAGCAGCTTGGGGGACAGGCCCTACGAGCAGTACTTC.

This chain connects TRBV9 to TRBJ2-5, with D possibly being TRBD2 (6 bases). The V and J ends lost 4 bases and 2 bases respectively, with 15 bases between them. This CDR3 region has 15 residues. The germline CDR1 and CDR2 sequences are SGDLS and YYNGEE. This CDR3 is CASSRASVLQETQYF. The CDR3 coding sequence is TGTGCCAGCAGCAGAGCTAGCGTCCTACAAGAGACCCAGTACTTC.

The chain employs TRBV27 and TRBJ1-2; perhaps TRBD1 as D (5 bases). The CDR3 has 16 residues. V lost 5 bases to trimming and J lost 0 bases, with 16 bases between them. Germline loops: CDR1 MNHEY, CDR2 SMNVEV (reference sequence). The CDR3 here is CASSPHGTASNYGYTF. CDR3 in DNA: TGTGCCAGCAGTCCACACGGGACGGCATCTAACTATGGCTACACCTTC.

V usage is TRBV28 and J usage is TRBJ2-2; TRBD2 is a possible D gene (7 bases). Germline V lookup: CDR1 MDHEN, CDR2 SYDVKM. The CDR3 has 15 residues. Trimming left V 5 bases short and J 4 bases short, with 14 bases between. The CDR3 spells CASSVGEGVTGELFF. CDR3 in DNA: TGTGCCAGCAGTGTGGGGGAGGGGGTCACCGGGGAGCTGTTTTTT.

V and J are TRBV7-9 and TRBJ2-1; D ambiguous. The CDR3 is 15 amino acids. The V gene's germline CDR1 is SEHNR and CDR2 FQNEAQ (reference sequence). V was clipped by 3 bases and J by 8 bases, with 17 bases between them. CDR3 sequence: CASSFDIFRGYEQFF. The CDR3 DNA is TGTGCCAGCAGCTTCGACATCTTTCGAGGATATGAGCAGTTCTTC. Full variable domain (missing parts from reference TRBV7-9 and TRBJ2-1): DTGVSQNPRHKITKRGQNVTFRCDPISEHNRLYWYRQTLGQGPEFLTYFQNEAQLEKSRLLSDRFSAERPKGSFSTLEIQRTEQGDSAMYLCASSFDIFRGYEQFFGPGTRLTVL.

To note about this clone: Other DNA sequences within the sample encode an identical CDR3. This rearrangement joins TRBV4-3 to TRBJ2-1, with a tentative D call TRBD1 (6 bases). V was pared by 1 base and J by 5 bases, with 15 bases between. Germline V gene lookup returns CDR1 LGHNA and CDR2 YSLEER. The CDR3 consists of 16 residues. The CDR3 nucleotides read TGCGCCAGCAGCCAAGGCACAGGGACATCAAACAATGAGCAGTTCTTC. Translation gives CASSQGTGTSNNEQFF.

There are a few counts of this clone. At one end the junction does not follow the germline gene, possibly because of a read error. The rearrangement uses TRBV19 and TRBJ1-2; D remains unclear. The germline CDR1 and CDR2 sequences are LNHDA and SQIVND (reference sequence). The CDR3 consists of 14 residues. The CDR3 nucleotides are TGTGCCAGTAGATCCCCCGCGGGGATCTATGACTACACCTTC. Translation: CASRSPAGIYDYTF.

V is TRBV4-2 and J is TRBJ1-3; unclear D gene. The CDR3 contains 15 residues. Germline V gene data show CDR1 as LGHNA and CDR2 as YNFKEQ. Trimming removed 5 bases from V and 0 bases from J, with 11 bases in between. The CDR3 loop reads CASSKGKSSGNTIYF. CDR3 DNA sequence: TGTGCCAGCAGCAAAGGGAAGAGCTCTGGAAACACCATATATTTT.

This CDR3 is CASSLLLAGYYEQYF. The CDR3 DNA reads as TGTGCCAGCAGCCTACTACTAGCGGGATACTACGAGCAGTACTTC. The rearrangement links TRBV13 to TRBJ2-7; 10 bases are a match to TRBD2. There are 15 residues in the CDR3. Germline V lookup: CDR1 PRHDT, CDR2 FYEKMQ (reference sequence). Trimming removed 5 bases from V and 3 bases from J; junction bases left unmatched: 7.

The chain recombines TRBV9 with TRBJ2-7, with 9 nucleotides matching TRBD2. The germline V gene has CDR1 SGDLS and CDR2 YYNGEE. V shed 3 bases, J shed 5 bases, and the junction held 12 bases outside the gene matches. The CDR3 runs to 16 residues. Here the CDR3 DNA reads TGTGCCAGCAGCGGAAGGGGGACTAGCCCCCCCCACGAGCAGTACTTC. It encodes CASSGRGTSPPHEQYF.

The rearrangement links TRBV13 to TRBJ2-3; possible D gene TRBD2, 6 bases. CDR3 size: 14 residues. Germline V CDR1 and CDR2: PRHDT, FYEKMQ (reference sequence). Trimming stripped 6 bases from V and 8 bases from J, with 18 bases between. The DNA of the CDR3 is TGTGCCAGCAGTCCCGACCTTGGCGGGACTACGCAGTATTTT. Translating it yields CASSPDLGGTTQYF. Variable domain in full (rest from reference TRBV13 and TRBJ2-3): AAGVIQSPRHLIKEKRETATLKCYPIPRHDTVYWYQQGPGQDPQFLISFYEKMQSDKGSIPDRFSAQQFSDYHSELNMSSLELGDSALYFCASSPDLGGTTQYFGPGTRLTVL.

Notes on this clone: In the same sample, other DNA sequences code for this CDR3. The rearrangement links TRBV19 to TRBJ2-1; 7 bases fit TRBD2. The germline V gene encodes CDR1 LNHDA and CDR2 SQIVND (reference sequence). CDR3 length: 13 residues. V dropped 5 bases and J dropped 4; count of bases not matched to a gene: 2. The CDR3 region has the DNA TGTGCCAGTAGTGTGGGACTATACAATGAGCAGTTCTTC. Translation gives CASSVGLYNEQFF.

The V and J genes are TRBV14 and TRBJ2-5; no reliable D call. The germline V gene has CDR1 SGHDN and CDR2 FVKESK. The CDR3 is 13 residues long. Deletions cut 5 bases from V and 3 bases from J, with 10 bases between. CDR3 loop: CASSYNVKETQYF. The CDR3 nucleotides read TGTGCCAGCAGCTATAACGTGAAAGAGACCCAGTACTTC. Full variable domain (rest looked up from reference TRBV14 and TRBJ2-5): EAGVTQFPSHSVIEKGQTVTLRCDPISGHDNLYWYRRVMGKEIKFLLHFVKESKQDESGMPNNRFLAERTGGTYSTLKVQPAELEDSGVYFCASSYNVKETQYFGPGTRLLVL.

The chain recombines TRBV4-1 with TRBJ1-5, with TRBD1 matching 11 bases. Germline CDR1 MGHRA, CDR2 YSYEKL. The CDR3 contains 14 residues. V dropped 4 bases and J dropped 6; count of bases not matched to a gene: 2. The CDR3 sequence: CASSRDRGGQPQHF. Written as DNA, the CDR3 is TGCGCCAGCAGCCGGGACAGGGGGGGTCAGCCCCAGCATTTT.

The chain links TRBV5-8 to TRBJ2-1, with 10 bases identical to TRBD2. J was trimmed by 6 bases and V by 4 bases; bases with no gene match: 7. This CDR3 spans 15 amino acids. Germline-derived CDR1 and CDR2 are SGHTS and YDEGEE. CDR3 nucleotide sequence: TGTGCCAGCAGCATCGGACTAGCGGTTATCAATGAGCAGTTCTTC. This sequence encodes CASSIGLAVINEQFF.